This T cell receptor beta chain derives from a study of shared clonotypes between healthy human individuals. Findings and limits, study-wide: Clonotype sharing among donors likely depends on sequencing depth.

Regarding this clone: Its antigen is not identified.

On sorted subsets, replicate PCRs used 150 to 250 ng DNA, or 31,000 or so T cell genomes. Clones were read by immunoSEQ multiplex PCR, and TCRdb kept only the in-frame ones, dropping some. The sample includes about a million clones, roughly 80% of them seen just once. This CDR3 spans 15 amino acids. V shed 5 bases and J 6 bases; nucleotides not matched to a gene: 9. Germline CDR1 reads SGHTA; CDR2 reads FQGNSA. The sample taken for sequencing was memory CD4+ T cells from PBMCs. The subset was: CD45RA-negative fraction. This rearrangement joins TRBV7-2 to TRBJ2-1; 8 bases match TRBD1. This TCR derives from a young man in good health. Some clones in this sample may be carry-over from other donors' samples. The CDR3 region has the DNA TGTGCCAGCAGCCTGGACAGGGCGCGTGCCAATGAGCAGTTCTTC. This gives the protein CASSLDRARANEQFF.